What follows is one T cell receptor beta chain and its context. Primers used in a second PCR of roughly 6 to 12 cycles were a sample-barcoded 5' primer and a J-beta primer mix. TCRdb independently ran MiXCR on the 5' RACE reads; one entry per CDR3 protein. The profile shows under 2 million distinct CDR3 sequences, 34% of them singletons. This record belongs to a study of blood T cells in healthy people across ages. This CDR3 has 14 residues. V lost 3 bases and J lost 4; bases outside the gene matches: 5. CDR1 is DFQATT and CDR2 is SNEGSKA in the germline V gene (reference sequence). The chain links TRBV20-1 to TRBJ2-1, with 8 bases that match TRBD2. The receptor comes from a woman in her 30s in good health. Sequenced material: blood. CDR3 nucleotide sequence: TGCAGTGCTAGGTCGCTAGCGGGTTACAATGAGCAGTTCTTC. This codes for CSARSLAGYNEQFF.